This TCR beta chain was identified in a study of naive and memory T cell subsets. The CDR3 spans 17 residues. Germline V lookup: CDR1 GTSNPN, CDR2 SVGIG (reference sequence). The junction had 15 bases not matched to a gene; V was cut back by 3 bases and J by 4 bases. Ligated cDNA underwent four rounds of PCR with nested alpha and beta constant region primers and SP2. TCRdb passed the 5' RACE reads through MiXCR, listing each CDR3 protein once. The sample has roughly 48,000 distinct CDR3 sequences, 4% to 5% seen once; the top ten hold under 0.95%. This clonotype appeared many times. TCR cDNA received a 3' ligated oligonucleotide that carried a UMI.

The chain links TRBV30 to TRBJ2-3, with 8 bases that match TRBD2. This receptor was identified in a female donor in good health. The CDR3 sequence is CAWRVVRRREVSDTQYF. The DNA for the CDR3 is TGTGCCTGGAGGGTGGTACGGAGGCGGGAGGTATCAGATACGCAGTATTTT. The full variable domain, its missing parts supplied by reference TRBV30 and TRBJ2-3, is SQTIHQWPATLVQPVGSPLSLECTVEGTSNPNLYWYRQAAGRGLQLLFYSVGIGQISSEVPQNLSASRPQDRQFILSSKKLLLSDSGFYLCAWRVVRRREVSDTQYFGPGTRLTVL.